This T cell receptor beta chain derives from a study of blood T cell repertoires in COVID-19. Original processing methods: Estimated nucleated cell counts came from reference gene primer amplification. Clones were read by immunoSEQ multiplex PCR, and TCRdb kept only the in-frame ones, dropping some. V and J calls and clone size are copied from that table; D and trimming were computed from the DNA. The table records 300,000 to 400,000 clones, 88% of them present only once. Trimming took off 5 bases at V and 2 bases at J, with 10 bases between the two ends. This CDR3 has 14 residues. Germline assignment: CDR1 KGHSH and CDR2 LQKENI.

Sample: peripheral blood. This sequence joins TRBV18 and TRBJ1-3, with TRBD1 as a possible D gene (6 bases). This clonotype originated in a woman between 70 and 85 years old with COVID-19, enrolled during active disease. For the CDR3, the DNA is TGTGCCAGCTCAGGGGGCCCGACTGGAAACACCATATATTTT. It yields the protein CASSGGPTGNTIYF.